The 27 T cell receptor beta chains reported below all come from one sample, sequenced in a study of blood T cells in healthy people across ages. The authors ran a second PCR of roughly 6 to 11 cycles using a sample-barcoded 5' primer and a J-beta primer mix. A single record per CDR3 protein comes from TCRdb applying MiXCR to the 5' RACE reads. The sample yields roughly 860,000 distinct CDR3 sequences, under 80% seen once. Sequencing was carried out using blood. The receptors come from a young man in good health.

V and J are TRBV29-1 and TRBJ2-7; D might be TRBD1 or TRBD2, each matching 7 bases. Trimming pared 3 bases from V and 5 bases from J, leaving 14 bases between. Germline loops: CDR1 SQVTM, CDR2 ANQGSEA. The CDR3 runs to 13 residues. The DNA of the CDR3 is TGCAGCGTTGATTCCCAGGGGGGGGACGAGCAGTACTTC. It encodes CSVDSQGGDEQYF.

The rearrangement uses TRBV25-1 and TRBJ1-2; D perhaps matches TRBD1 (6 bases). V dropped 3 bases and J dropped 4 bases, with 15 bases sitting between them. Germline CDR1 is MGHDK and CDR2 is SYGVNS. This CDR3 has 15 residues. The CDR3 is CASSDFVGQSYGYTF. DNA for the CDR3: TGTGCCAGCAGTGATTTTGTTGGACAGAGCTATGGCTACACCTTC.

The chain recombines TRBV9 with TRBJ1-2; possible D gene TRBD1, 5 bases. Germline-derived CDR1 and CDR2 are SGDLS and YYNGEE. V was shortened by 4 bases and J by 8 bases, with 15 bases between the two germline ends. The CDR3 covers 13 residues. Here the CDR3 reads CASSPGQGSGYTF. The CDR3 DNA is TGTGCCAGCAGCCCTGGGCAGGGTAGCGGCTACACCTTC. Variable domain in full (rest from reference TRBV9 and TRBJ1-2): DSGVTQTPKHLITATGQRVTLRCSPRSGDLSVYWYQQSLDQGLQFLIQYYNGEERAKGNILERFSAQQFPDLHSELNLSSLELGDSALYFCASSPGQGSGYTFGSGTRLTVV.

J is TRBJ2-6 and V is TRBV4-3, with a tentative D call TRBD1 (6 bases). V gave up 1 base and J gave up 5 bases, with 15 bases separating them. From germline, CDR1 is LGHNA and CDR2 YSLEER. The CDR3 contains 17 residues. CDR3 DNA: TGCGCCAGCAGCCAAGTACTAACAGGGTCAAGGGCCAACGTCCTGACTTTC. This gives the protein CASSQVLTGSRANVLTF.

The rearrangement uses TRBV3-1 and TRBJ2-5, with D possibly being TRBD2 (5 bases). CDR1 is LGHDT and CDR2 is YNNKEL in the germline V gene (reference sequence). CDR3 size: 18 residues. V was pared by 0 bases and J by 5 bases, with 22 bases between. CDR3 nucleotide sequence: TGTGCCAGCAGCCAAGAATTGAAGGAGGTGCCCCCCAGGGAGACCCAGTACTTC. Its protein product is CASSQELKEVPPRETQYF.

The chain combines TRBV3-1 with TRBJ2-4; 15 nucleotides line up with TRBD2. This CDR3 has 16 residues. Germline assignment: CDR1 LGHDT and CDR2 YNNKEL (reference sequence). Trimming removed 6 bases from V and 10 bases from J; junction bases left unmatched: 10. The CDR3 is CASSSRTSGGDGIQYF. CDR3 sequence (DNA): TGTGCCAGCAGTTCTCGGACTAGCGGGGGGGATGGGATTCAGTACTTC.

The V call is TRBV5-1, the J call TRBJ2-7; 12 nucleotides align to TRBD1. This CDR3 is 15 amino acids long. Germline V gives CDR1 SGHRS, CDR2 YFSETQ. Trimming removed 0 bases from V and 7 bases from J; junction bases left unmatched: 5. The CDR3 reads CASSLAGTGGTEQYF. Written as DNA, the CDR3 is TGCGCCAGCAGCTTGGCCGGGACAGGGGGCACGGAGCAGTACTTC.

This clonotype was observed once. The chain links TRBV12-3 or TRBV12-4 to TRBJ2-7; 7 nucleotides align to TRBD2. The J call may be incorrect, as the DNA end agrees better with TRBJ2-5. The CDR3 runs to 16 residues. CDR3 sequence: CASSPETGTNPETQYF. The DNA for the CDR3 is TGTGCCAGCAGTCCCGAAACCGGGACTAATCCCGAGACCCAGTACTTC.

The rearrangement joins TRBV12-3 or TRBV12-4 to TRBJ2-3, with TRBD1 identical over 7 bases. The CDR3 spans 15 residues. Trimming at V came to 6 bases and at J to 2 bases, leaving 8 bases not matched to a gene. CDR3 loop: CASSQGQSYTDTQYF. CDR3 in DNA: TGTGCCAGCAGCCAGGGACAGTCATACACAGATACGCAGTATTTT.

The chain recombines TRBV14 with TRBJ1-2, with D unclear. The length of the CDR3 is 13 residues. Germline V gene sequence: CDR1 SGHDN, CDR2 FVKESK. Trimming took off 2 bases at V and 4 bases at J, with 8 bases between the two ends. CDR3 sequence: CASSQSYIYGYTF. CDR3 in DNA: TGTGCCAGCAGCCAAAGTTACATCTATGGCTACACCTTC.

This clonotype was observed a few times. The chain combines TRBV6-2 or TRBV6-3 with TRBJ2-3; D may be TRBD2 (6 bases). Germline CDR1 and CDR2: MNHEY and SVGEGT. V was trimmed by 6 bases and J by 3 bases, leaving 10 bases between them. The CDR3 covers 13 residues. DNA for the CDR3: TGTGCCAGCAGCTTACGGGAGACAGATACGCAGTATTTT. Amino acids: CASSLRETDTQYF.

This clonotype was counted a single time. The rearrangement links TRBV20-1 to TRBJ1-2; D is perhaps TRBD1 (5 bases). Germline V gives CDR1 DFQATT, CDR2 SNEGSKA (reference sequence). This CDR3 region has 14 residues. V was pared by 0 bases and J by 3 bases, with 11 bases between. CDR3 region: CSARDGGPDYGYTF. The DNA of the CDR3 is TGCAGTGCTAGAGATGGGGGTCCTGACTATGGCTACACCTTC.

The chain links TRBV25-1 to TRBJ2-7; D remains ambiguous. Germline CDR1 and CDR2: MGHDK and SYGVNS. The CDR3 length is 13 residues. V was trimmed by 3 bases and J by 0 bases, leaving 6 bases between them. The CDR3 nucleotides read TGTGCCAGCAGTGACGGGCACTCCTACGAGCAGTACTTC. Translation gives CASSDGHSYEQYF.

The genes are TRBV14 and TRBJ1-2; D is ambiguous. Germline-derived CDR1 and CDR2 are SGHDN and FVKESK. V lost 0 bases, J lost 8 bases, and 13 bases lay in between. This CDR3 contains 14 residues. In DNA, the CDR3 is TGTGCCAGCAGCCAAGATAGGACGGCGGGCGGCTACACCTTC. As protein: CASSQDRTAGGYTF.

The chain employs TRBV20-1 and TRBJ1-2; no definite D call. Germline V gene data show CDR1 as DFQATT and CDR2 as SNEGSKA (reference sequence). The CDR3 has 9 residues. The V gene lost 4 bases and the J gene lost 8 bases, with 5 bases spanning the gap. The CDR3: CSAKNGYTF. CDR3 coding DNA: TGCAGTGCTAAGAACGGCTACACCTTC.

This clonotype was seen a few times. The gene calls are TRBV7-2 and TRBJ2-7; TRBD2 matches 7 bases. This CDR3 is 15 amino acids long. J was trimmed by 2 bases and V by 2 bases; bases with no gene match: 6. Germline-derived CDR1 and CDR2 are SGHTA and FQGNSA. The CDR3 DNA reads as TGTGCCAGCAGCTTACCAGGCCGGGGGGCCTACGAGCAGTACTTC. This encodes CASSLPGRGAYEQYF. Complete variable domain (other parts from reference TRBV7-2 and TRBJ2-7): GAGVSQSPSNKVTEKGKDVELRCDPISGHTALYWYRQSLGQGLEFLIYFQGNSAPDKSGLPSDRFSAERTGGSVSTLTIQRTQQEDSAVYLCASSLPGRGAYEQYFGPGTRLTVT.

The chain is built from TRBV3-1 and TRBJ2-6, with D possibly TRBD1 on 6 matching bases. The CDR3 spans 18 residues. CDR1 is LGHDT and CDR2 is YNNKEL in the germline V gene (reference sequence). Deletions cut 1 base from V and 0 bases from J, with 13 bases between. CDR3 in amino acids: CASSQGGLLHSGANVLTF. In DNA form, the CDR3 reads TGTGCCAGCAGCCAAGGGGGGCTACTACACTCTGGGGCCAACGTCCTGACTTTC.

The genes are TRBV7-9 and TRBJ1-1; unclear D gene. The germline V gene encodes CDR1 SEHNR and CDR2 FQNEAQ (reference sequence). Trimming took off 3 bases at V and 4 bases at J, with 12 bases between the two ends. CDR3 length: 14 residues. The DNA for the CDR3 is TGTGCCAGCAGCTTTTGGTGGGAGAGCACTGAAGCTTTCTTT. Translated: CASSFWWESTEAFF. Variable domain in full (rest from reference TRBV7-9 and TRBJ1-1): DTGVSQNPRHKITKRGQNVTFRCDPISEHNRLYWYRQTLGQGPEFLTYFQNEAQLEKSRLLSDRFSAERPKGSFSTLEIQRTEQGDSAMYLCASSFWWESTEAFFGQGTRLTVV.

This clonotype was detected only a few times. The V and J genes are TRBV6-5 and TRBJ2-3; D ambiguous. Germline V gene sequence: CDR1 MNHEY, CDR2 SVGAGI. Deletions cut 0 bases from V and 14 bases from J, with 21 bases between. CDR3 size: 15 residues. CDR3 sequence: CASSYSTVAVNRPYF. In DNA, the CDR3 is TGTGCCAGCAGTTACTCGACCGTGGCGGTTAACCGCCCGTATTTT.

CDR3 in amino acids: CASSAVGGTTYEQYF. CDR3 nucleotides: TGTGCCAGCAGTGCCGTGGGGGGGACAACCTACGAGCAGTACTTC. The V gene is TRBV6-2 or TRBV6-3, the J gene TRBJ2-7; maybe TRBD2 (7 bases). V was shortened by 5 bases and J by 2 bases, with 16 bases between the two germline ends. The CDR3 sequence is 15 residues long. The germline gives CDR1 MNHEY, CDR2 SVGEGT.

This clonotype was detected a few times. J is TRBJ2-4 and V is TRBV5-1, with D tentatively TRBD1 (5 bases). With 4 bases removed from V and 9 bases from J, the gap between germline ends came to 8 bases. The CDR3 sequence is 11 residues long. The germline gives CDR1 SGHRS, CDR2 YFSETQ. The CDR3 nucleotides read TGCGCCAGCAGCACCGACAGCATTCAGTACTTC. Translating gives CASSTDSIQYF.

The chain couples TRBV4-3 to TRBJ1-5; D gene unclear. V shed 2 bases and J shed 2 bases, with 10 bases lying between them. The CDR3 sequence is 15 residues long. Germline CDR1 LGHNA, CDR2 YSLEER. CDR3 in amino acids: CASSQRVFGNQPQHF. The DNA of the CDR3 is TGCGCCAGCAGCCAAAGGGTCTTTGGCAATCAGCCCCAGCATTTT.

The chain links TRBV5-1 to TRBJ1-2; 7 bases are shared with TRBD1. CDR1 and CDR2 (germline): SGHRS, YFSETQ. The V segment lost 4 bases and the J segment 6 bases; nucleotides outside the gene matches: 6. CDR3 length: 13 amino acids. The DNA of the CDR3 is TGCGCCAGCAGCGCGGGACAGTTTGATGGCTACACCTTC. This sequence encodes CASSAGQFDGYTF.

This chain connects TRBV3-1 to TRBJ1-2; D is unresolved. V shed 7 bases and J shed 0 bases, with 6 bases lying between them. Germline CDR1 reads LGHDT; CDR2 reads YNNKEL (reference sequence). The CDR3 has 12 amino acids. In nucleotides, the CDR3 is TGTGCCAGCACGCAAGCTAACTATGGCTACACCTTC. The encoded protein is CASTQANYGYTF.

The chain employs TRBV5-1 and TRBJ2-7, with a weak D call TRBD2 (6 bases). Trimming took off 4 bases at V and 3 bases at J, with 14 bases between the two ends. In germline, CDR1 is SGHRS, CDR2 YFSETQ. CDR3 size: 14 residues. For the CDR3, the DNA is TGCGCCAGCAGCCCGGCTGGGGACTTCTACGAGCAGTACTTC. Translating it yields CASSPAGDFYEQYF.

This clonotype showed up just a few times. This rearrangement joins TRBV12-3 or TRBV12-4 to TRBJ2-4; no definite D call. The J call may be in error: the DNA end matches TRBJ2-7 better. The CDR3 sequence is 13 residues long. The CDR3 region is CASSLGRISEQYF. The DNA of the CDR3 is TGTGCCAGCAGTTTAGGCAGGATTAGCGAGCAGTACTTC.

The chain couples TRBV19 to TRBJ2-1; maybe TRBD1 (6 bases). Germline values: CDR1 LNHDA, CDR2 SQIVND (reference sequence). The V gene lost 8 bases and the J gene lost 4 bases, with 9 bases spanning the gap. The CDR3 sequence is 12 residues long. This chain's CDR3 is CASLDRYNEQFF. CDR3 DNA: TGTGCCAGTTTGGACAGATACAATGAGCAGTTCTTC.